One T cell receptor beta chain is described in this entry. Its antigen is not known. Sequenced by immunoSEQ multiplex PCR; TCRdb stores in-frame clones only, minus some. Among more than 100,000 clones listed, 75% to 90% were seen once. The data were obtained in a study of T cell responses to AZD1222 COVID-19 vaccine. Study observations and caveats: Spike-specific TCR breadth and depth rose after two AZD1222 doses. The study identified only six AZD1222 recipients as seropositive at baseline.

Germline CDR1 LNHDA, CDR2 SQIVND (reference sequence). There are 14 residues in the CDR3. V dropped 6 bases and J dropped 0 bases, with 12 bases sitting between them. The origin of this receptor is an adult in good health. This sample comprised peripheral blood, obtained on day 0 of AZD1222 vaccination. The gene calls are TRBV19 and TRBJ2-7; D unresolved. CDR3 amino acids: CASRTAGPSYEQYF. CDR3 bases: TGTGCCAGTAGAACAGCCGGGCCCTCCTACGAGCAGTACTTC.